This TCR beta chain appears in the sequencing data of a study of Graves' ophthalmopathy and Graves' hyperthyroidism. CDR3 size: 14 residues. J was trimmed by 7 bases and V by 4 bases; bases with no gene match: 9. Germline V gene sequence: CDR1 SGHVS, CDR2 FQNEAQ. Many counts were recorded for this clonotype. Amplified TCR beta CDR3 regions were obtained using RNA transcripts as template. HTBI primers served in a first-round RT-PCR, which a second-round multiplex PCR followed. TCRdb redid the calling of the multiplex PCR reads with MiXCR, one entry per CDR3 protein. The sample contains roughly 1.1 million distinct CDR3 sequences, around a third of which appear only once.

Material: peripheral blood or thyroid tissue (not recorded which). This clonotype was obtained from an adult man with Graves' hyperthyroidism. This chain uses TRBV7-8 with TRBJ2-5; TRBD2 matches 7 bases. The DNA for the CDR3 is TGTGCCAGCAGCTCAAGCGGGGCAGGACGGACCCAGTACTTC. Protein product: CASSSSGAGRTQYF.